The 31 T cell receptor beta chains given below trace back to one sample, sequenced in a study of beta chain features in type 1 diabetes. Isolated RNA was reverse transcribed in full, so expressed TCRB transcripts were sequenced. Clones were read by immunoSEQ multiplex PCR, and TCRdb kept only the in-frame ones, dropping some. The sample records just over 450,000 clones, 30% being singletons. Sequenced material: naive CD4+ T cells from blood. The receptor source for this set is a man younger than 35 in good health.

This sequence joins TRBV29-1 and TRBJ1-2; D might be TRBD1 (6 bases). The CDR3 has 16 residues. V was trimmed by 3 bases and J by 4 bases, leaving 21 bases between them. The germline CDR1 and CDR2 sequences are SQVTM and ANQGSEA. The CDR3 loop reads CSVDTLRGDPIYGYTF. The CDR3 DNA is TGCAGCGTTGATACCCTAAGGGGGGACCCCATCTATGGCTACACCTTC.

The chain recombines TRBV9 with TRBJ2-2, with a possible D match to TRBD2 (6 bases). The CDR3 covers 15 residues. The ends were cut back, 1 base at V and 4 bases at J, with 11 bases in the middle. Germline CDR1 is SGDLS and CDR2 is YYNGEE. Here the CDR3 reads CASSVRDSLTGELFF. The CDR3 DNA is TGTGCCAGCAGCGTAAGGGACTCTCTCACCGGGGAGCTGTTTTTT.

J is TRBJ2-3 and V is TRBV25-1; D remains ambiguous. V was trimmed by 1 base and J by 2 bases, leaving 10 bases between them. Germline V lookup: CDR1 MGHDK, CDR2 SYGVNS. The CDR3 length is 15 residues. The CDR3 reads CASSELAAVTDTQYF. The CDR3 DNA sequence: TGTGCCAGCAGTGAATTGGCCGCGGTCACAGATACGCAGTATTTT.

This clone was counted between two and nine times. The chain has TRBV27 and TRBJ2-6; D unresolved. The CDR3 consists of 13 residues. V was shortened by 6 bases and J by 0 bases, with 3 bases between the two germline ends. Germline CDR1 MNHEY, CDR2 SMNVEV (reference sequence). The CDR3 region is CASRVSGANVLTF. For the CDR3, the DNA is TGTGCCAGCAGGGTCTCTGGGGCCAACGTCCTGACTTTC.

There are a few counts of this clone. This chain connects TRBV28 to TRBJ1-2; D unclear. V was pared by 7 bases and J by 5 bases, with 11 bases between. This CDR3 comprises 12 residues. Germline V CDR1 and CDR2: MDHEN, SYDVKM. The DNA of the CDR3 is TGTGCCAGCACCCGTAGGCCGTATGGCTACACCTTC. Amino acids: CASTRRPYGYTF.

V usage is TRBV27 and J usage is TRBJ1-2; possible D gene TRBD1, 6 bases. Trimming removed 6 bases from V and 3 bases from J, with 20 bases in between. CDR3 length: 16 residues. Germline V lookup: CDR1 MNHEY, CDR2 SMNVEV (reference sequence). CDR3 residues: CASSPTMPGDYYGYTF. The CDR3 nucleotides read TGTGCCAGCAGCCCAACGATGCCAGGGGACTACTATGGCTACACCTTC.

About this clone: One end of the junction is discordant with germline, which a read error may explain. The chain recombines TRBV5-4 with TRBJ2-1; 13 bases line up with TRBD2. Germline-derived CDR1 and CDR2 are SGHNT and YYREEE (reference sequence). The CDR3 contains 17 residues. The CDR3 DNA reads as TGTGCCAGCACCTTGGTTTTACTAGCGGGAGGGCCCGATGAGCAGTTCTTC. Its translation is CASTLVLLAGGPDEQFF.

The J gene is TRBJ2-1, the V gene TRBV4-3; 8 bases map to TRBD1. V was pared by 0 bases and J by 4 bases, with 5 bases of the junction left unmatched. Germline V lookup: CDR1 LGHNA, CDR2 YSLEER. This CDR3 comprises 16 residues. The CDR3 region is CASSQDSQGVYNEQFF. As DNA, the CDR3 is TGCGCCAGCAGCCAAGATTCACAGGGGGTTTACAATGAGCAGTTCTTC.

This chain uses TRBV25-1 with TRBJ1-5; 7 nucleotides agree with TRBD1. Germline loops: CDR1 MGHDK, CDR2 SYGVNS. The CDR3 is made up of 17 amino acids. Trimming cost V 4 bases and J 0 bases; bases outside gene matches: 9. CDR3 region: CASSGPTGPNSNQPQHF. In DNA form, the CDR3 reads TGTGCCAGCAGTGGGCCGACAGGGCCTAATAGCAATCAGCCCCAGCATTTT. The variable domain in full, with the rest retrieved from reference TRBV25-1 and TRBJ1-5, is EADIYQTPRYLVIGTGKKITLECSQTMGHDKMYWYQQDPGMELHLIHYSYGVNSTEKGDLSSESTVSRIRTEHFPLTLESARPSHTSQYLCASSGPTGPNSNQPQHFGDGTRLSIL.

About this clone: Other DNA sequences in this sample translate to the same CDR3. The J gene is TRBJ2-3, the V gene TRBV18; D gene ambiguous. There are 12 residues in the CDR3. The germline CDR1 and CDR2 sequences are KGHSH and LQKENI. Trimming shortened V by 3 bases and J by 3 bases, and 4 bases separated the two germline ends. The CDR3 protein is CASSPRTDTQYF. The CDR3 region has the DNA TGTGCCAGCTCACCCCGTACAGATACGCAGTATTTT.

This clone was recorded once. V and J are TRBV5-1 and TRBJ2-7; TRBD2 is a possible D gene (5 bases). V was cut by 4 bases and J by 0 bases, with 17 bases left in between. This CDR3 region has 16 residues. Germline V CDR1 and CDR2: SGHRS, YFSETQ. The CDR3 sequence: CASSASGGLSSYEQYF. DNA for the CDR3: TGCGCCAGCAGCGCCTCAGGAGGACTCAGCTCCTACGAGCAGTACTTC. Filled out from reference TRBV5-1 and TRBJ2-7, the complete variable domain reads KAGVTQTPRYLIKTRGQQVTLSCSPISGHRSVSWYQQTPGQGLQFLFEYFSETQRNKGNFPGRFSGRQFSNSRSEMNVSTLELGDSALYLCASSASGGLSSYEQYFGPGTRLTVT.

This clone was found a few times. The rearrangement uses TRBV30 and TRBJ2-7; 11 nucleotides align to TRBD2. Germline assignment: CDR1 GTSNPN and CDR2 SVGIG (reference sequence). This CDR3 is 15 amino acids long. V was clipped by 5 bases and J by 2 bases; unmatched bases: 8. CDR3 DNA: TGTGCCTGGGGAACCCTAGCGGGAGGAACCTACGAGCAGTACTTC. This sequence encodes CAWGTLAGGTYEQYF.

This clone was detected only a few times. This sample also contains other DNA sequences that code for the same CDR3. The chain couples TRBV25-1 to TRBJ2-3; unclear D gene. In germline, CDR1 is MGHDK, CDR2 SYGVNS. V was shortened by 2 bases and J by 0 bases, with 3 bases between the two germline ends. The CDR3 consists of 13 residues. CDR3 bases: TGTGCCAGCAGTGAAGCAAGCACAGATACGCAGTATTTT. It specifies CASSEASTDTQYF.

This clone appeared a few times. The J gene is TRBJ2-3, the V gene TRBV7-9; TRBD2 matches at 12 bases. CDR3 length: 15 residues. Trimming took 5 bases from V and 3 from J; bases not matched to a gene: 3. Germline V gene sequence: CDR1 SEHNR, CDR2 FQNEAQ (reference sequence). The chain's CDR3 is CASSATSGRTDTQYF. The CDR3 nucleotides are TGTGCCAGCAGCGCGACTAGCGGGAGAACAGATACGCAGTATTTT.

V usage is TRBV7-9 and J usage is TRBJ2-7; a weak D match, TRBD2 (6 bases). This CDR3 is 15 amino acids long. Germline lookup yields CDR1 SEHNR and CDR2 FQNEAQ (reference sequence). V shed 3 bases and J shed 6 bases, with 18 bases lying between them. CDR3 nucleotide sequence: TGTGCCAGCAGCTTCTGGACGGGAGAAACGGCCGAGCAGTACTTC. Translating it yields CASSFWTGETAEQYF.

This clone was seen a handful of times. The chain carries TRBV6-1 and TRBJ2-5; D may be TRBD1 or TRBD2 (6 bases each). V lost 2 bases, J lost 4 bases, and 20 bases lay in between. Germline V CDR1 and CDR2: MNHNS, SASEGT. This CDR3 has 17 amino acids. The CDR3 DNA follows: TGTGCCAGCAGTGAATCCCACAGGGAGGAGGGTCGAGAGACCCAGTACTTC. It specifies CASSESHREEGRETQYF.

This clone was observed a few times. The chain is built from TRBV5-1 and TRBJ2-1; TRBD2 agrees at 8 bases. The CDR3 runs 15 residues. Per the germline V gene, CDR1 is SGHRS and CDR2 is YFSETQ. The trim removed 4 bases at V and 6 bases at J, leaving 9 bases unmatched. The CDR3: CASSKGLAWFNEQFF. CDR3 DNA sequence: TGCGCCAGCAGCAAAGGACTAGCTTGGTTCAATGAGCAGTTCTTC.

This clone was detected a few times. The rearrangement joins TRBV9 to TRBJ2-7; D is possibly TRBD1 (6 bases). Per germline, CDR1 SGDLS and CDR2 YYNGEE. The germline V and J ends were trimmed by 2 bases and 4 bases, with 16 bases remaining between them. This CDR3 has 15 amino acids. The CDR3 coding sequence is TGTGCCAGCAGCGTGTTACAGGGTGATCGATACGAGCAGTACTTC. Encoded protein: CASSVLQGDRYEQYF.

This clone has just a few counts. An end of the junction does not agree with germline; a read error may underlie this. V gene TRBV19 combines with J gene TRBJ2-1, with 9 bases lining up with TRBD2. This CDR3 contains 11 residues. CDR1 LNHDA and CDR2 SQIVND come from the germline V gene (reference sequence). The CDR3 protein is CASRIAGAKFF. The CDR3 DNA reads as TGTGCCAGTAGGATAGCGGGAGCGAAGTTCTTC.

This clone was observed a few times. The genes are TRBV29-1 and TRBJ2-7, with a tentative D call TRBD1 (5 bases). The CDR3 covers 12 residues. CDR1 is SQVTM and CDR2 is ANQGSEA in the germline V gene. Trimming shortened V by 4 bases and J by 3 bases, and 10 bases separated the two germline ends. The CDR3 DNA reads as TGCAGCGTTGCCAGGGATCACTACGAGCAGTACTTC. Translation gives CSVARDHYEQYF.

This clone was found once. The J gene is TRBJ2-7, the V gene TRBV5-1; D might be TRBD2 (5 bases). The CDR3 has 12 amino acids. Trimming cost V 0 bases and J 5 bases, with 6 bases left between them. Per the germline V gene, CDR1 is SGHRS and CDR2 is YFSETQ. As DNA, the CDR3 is TGCGCCAGCAGCTTGGCGGGGAACGAGCAGTACTTC. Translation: CASSLAGNEQYF.

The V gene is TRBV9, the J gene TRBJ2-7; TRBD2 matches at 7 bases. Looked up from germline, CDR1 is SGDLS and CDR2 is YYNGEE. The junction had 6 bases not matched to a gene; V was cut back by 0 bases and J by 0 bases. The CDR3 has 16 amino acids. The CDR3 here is CASSVGLADSSYEQYF. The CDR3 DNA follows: TGTGCCAGCAGCGTAGGACTAGCTGATAGCTCCTACGAGCAGTACTTC.

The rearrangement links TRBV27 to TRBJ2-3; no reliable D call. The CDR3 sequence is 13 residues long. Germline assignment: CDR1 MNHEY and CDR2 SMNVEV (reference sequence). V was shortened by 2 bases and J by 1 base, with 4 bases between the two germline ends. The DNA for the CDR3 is TGTGCCAGCAGTTTAGCGGGCACAGATACGCAGTATTTT. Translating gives CASSLAGTDTQYF.

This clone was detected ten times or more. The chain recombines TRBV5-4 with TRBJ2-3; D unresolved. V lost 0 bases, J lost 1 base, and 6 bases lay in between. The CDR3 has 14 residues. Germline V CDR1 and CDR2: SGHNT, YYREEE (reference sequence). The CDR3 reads CASSLEHGTDTQYF. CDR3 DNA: TGTGCCAGCAGCTTGGAACACGGCACAGATACGCAGTATTTT.

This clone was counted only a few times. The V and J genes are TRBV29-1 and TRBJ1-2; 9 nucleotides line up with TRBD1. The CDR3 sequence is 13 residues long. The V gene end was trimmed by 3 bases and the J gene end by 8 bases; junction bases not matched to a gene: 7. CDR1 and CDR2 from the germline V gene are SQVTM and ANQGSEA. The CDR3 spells CSVDPGQGKGYTF. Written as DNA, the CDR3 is TGCAGCGTTGACCCGGGACAGGGAAAAGGCTACACCTTC.

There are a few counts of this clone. The CDR3 here is CASSQLPGQFQETQYF. CDR3 in DNA: TGTGCCAGCAGCCAACTCCCCGGACAGTTCCAGGAGACCCAGTACTTC. V usage is TRBV14 and J usage is TRBJ2-5, with D possibly matching TRBD1 (6 bases). V was shortened by 2 bases and J by 5 bases, with 18 bases between the two germline ends. The germline gives CDR1 SGHDN, CDR2 FVKESK. The CDR3 extends over 16 amino acids. Using reference TRBV14 and TRBJ2-5 for the parts outside the CDR3, the full variable domain is EAGVTQFPSHSVIEKGQTVTLRCDPISGHDNLYWYRRVMGKEIKFLLHFVKESKQDESGMPNNRFLAERTGGTYSTLKVQPAELEDSGVYFCASSQLPGQFQETQYFGPGTRLLVL.

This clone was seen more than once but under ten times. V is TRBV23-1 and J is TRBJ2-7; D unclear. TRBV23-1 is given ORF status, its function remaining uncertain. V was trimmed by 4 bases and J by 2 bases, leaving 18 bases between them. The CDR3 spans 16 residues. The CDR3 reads CASSRTGYTPTYEQYF. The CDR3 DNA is TGCGCCAGCAGTCGGACCGGATACACACCCACCTACGAGCAGTACTTC.

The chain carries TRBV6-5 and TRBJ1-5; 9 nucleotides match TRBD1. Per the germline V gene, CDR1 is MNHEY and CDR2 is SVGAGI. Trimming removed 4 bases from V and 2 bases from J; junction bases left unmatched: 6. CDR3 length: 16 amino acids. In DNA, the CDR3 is TGTGCCAGCAGTTCCGGGACAGGGTCAGGCAATCAGCCCCAGCATTTT. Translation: CASSSGTGSGNQPQHF.

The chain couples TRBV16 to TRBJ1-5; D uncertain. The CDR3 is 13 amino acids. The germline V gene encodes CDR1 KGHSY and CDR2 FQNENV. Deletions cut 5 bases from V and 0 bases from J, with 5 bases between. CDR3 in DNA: TGTGCCAGCAGCTCAAATAGCAATCAGCCCCAGCATTTT. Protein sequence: CASSSNSNQPQHF.

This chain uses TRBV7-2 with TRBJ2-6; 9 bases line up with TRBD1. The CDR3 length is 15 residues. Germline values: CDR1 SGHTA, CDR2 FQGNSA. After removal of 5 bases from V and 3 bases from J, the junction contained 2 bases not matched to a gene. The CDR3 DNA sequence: TGTGCCAGCAGCAGACAGGGGGTTGGGGCCAACGTCCTGACTTTC. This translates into CASSRQGVGANVLTF.

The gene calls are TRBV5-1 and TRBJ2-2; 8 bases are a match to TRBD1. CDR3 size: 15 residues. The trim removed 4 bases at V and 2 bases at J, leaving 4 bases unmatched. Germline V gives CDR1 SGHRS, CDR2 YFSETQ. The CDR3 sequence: CASSLDRGNTGELFF. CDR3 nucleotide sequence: TGCGCCAGCAGCCTCGACAGGGGTAACACCGGGGAGCTGTTTTTT.